This is a list of T cell receptor beta chains from one sample in a study of beta chain features in type 1 diabetes. The data were produced by immunoSEQ multiplex PCR, yet TCRdb's version contains in-frame clones alone and is incomplete. The sample yields about 470,000 clones, 30% seen once. The sample comprised naive CD4+ T cells from blood. The receptors stem from a man aged 18 to 35 in good health. The CDR3 runs from the conserved cysteine through the conserved F or W. Each record gives: J gene, clone size, CDR3 length, D gene, V gene, CDR3 protein, CDR3 DNA. D genes are given only for firm matches. Only part of the rows carry a size: once, few, many, or a class if the clone is expanded.

TRBJ1-1	few	13	TRBD1	TRBV7-2	CASRTRGRTEAFF	TGTGCCAGCAGGACCAGGGGGCGTACTGAAGCTTTCTTT
TRBJ1-1	few	14	TRBD1	TRBV7-3	CASSLDRENTEAFF	TGTGCCAGCAGCCTCGACAGGGAGAACACTGAAGCTTTCTTT
TRBJ2-3	few	13	NA	TRBV9	CASSVEGEGTQYF	TGTGCCAGCAGCGTAGAGGGCGAAGGTACGCAGTATTTT
TRBJ2-7	NA	16	TRBD1	TRBV5-4	CASSIPGDRGRREQYF	TGTGCCAGCAGTATACCGGGGGACAGGGGGCGGCGGGAGCAGTACTTC
TRBJ1-5	NA	13	TRBD1	TRBV30	CAWTGGMGQPQHF	TGTGCCTGGACAGGGGGCATGGGTCAGCCCCAGCATTTT
TRBJ2-5	NA	11	NA	TRBV20-1	CSAESRETQYF	TGCAGTGCCGAGTCGCGGGAGACCCAGTACTTC
TRBJ2-3	NA	15	NA	TRBV28	CASSLWGSSTDTQYF	TGTGCCAGCAGTTTATGGGGCAGTAGCACAGATACGCAGTATTTT
TRBJ1-1	NA	15	NA	TRBV14	CASSLSGRLNTEAFF	TGTGCCAGCAGCCTCAGCGGACGGCTGAACACTGAAGCTTTCTTT
TRBJ1-1	NA	13	NA	TRBV29-1	CSVSAYLRTEAFF	TGCAGCGTTTCTGCGTACTTGAGGACTGAAGCTTTCTTT
TRBJ2-3	few	12	NA	TRBV29-1	CSVGEWGDTQYF	TGCAGCGTGGGGGAGTGGGGAGATACGCAGTATTTT
TRBJ2-7	NA	14	TRBD2	TRBV30	CAWSVPGLSYEQYF	TGTGCCTGGAGTGTCCCGGGACTATCCTACGAGCAGTACTTC
TRBJ1-1	once	10	NA	TRBV29-1	CSVGGLEAFF	TGCAGCGTTGGGGGTTTGGAAGCTTTCTTT
TRBJ2-5	few	15	TRBD1	TRBV5-1	CASSPGQGLLETQYF	TGCGCCAGCAGCCCGGGACAGGGATTGTTGGAGACCCAGTACTTC
TRBJ2-1	NA	11	NA	TRBV7-9	CASRMWNEQFF	TGTGCCAGCAGAATGTGGAATGAGCAGTTCTTC
TRBJ1-2	few	14	TRBD1	TRBV28	CASSTGQGTYGYTF	TGTGCCAGCAGTACGGGACAGGGGACCTATGGCTACACCTTC
TRBJ2-5	NA	13	NA	TRBV5-1	CASIAGVQGSQYF	TGCGCCAGCATAGCCGGCGTACAAGGGAGCCAGTACTTC
TRBJ2-7	NA	15	NA	TRBV7-2	CASSLVSGDTYEQYF	TGTGCCAGCAGCTTAGTATCCGGGGATACCTACGAGCAGTACTTC
TRBJ2-3	NA	16	NA	TRBV5-4	CASRPPGPRSTDTQYF	TGTGCCAGCCGCCCCCCAGGGCCTAGGAGCACAGATACGCAGTATTTT
TRBJ2-7	NA	16	TRBD2	TRBV7-2	CASSTGTSGSLYEQYF	TGTGCCAGCAGCACCGGGACTAGCGGGAGTTTGTACGAGCAGTACTTC
TRBJ2-1	NA	14	NA	TRBV7-9	CASSLAGTYGEQFF	TGTGCCAGCAGCTTAGCCGGCACCTACGGAGAGCAGTTCTTC
TRBJ2-1	few	15	TRBD2	TRBV5-1	CASRRTSGSYNEQFF	TGCGCCAGCAGGCGCACTAGCGGCTCCTACAATGAGCAGTTCTTC
TRBJ2-4	NA	12	NA	TRBV29-1	CSVGPGRDIQYF	TGCAGCGTTGGCCCAGGTCGGGACATTCAGTACTTC
TRBJ2-7	NA	14	TRBD1	TRBV30	CAWTLRDSSYEQYF	TGTGCCTGGACTCTCCGGGACAGTTCATACGAGCAGTACTTC
TRBJ2-5	NA	15	NA	TRBV27	CASSRGTEQWETQYF	TGTGCCAGCAGTCGGGGGACGGAACAATGGGAGACCCAGTACTTC
TRBJ2-1	few	13	NA	TRBV5-5	CASSNLLVNEQFF	TGTGCCAGCAGCAACCTACTAGTCAATGAGCAGTTCTTC
TRBJ2-7	few	12	TRBD1	TRBV29-1	CSATGQGLEQYF	TGCAGCGCGACGGGACAGGGGCTTGAGCAGTACTTC
TRBJ1-4	NA	13	NA	TRBV27	CASSFLGFEKLFF	TGTGCCAGCAGTTTCCTGGGGTTTGAAAAACTGTTTTTT
TRBJ2-7	few	14	TRBD2	TRBV9	CASSPGLAGYEQYF	TGTGCCAGCAGCCCAGGACTAGCGGGTTACGAGCAGTACTTC
TRBJ2-7	few	12	NA	TRBV2	CASSVSTYEQYF	TGTGCCAGCAGTGTAAGCACTTACGAGCAGTACTTC
TRBJ2-3	NA	14	NA	TRBV27	CATRRGGSTDTQYF	TGTGCCACCCGACGGGGCGGGAGCACAGATACGCAGTATTTT
TRBJ2-3	few	16	NA	TRBV7-2	CASSTPRADGADTQYF	TGTGCCAGCAGTACCCCTCGGGCCGACGGGGCAGATACGCAGTATTTT
TRBJ2-5	NA	15	TRBD1	TRBV7-2	CASSLRTGPDETQYF	TGTGCCAGCAGCCTACGGACAGGGCCCGATGAGACCCAGTACTTC
TRBJ2-4	few	14	TRBD1	TRBV30	CAWSAGTVRGIQYF	TGTGCCTGGAGTGCAGGGACAGTCAGGGGCATTCAGTACTTC
TRBJ2-3	few	17	TRBD1	TRBV4-3	CASSQWLTGGAGDTQYF	TGCGCCAGCAGCCAATGGTTGACAGGGGGCGCCGGAGATACGCAGTATTTT
TRBJ2-7	few	15	TRBD1	TRBV28	CASSLPGTGRQEQYF	TGTGCCAGCAGTTTACCAGGGACAGGACGCCAGGAGCAGTACTTC
TRBJ2-7	few	14	NA	TRBV6-1	CASSVTDVTYEQYF	TGTGCCAGCAGTGTTACGGACGTAACCTACGAGCAGTACTTC
TRBJ2-1	few	13	NA	TRBV5-1	CASSHEPHNEQFF	TGCGCCAGCAGCCATGAGCCCCACAATGAGCAGTTCTTC
TRBJ2-4	NA	19	TRBD2	TRBV4-3	CASSQGLAGANSAKNIQYF	TGCGCCAGCAGCCAGGGACTAGCGGGAGCGAATTCAGCCAAAAACATTCAGTACTTC
TRBJ1-2	NA	15	NA	TRBV7-2	CASSPRLATNYGYTF	TGTGCCAGCAGCCCTCGTTTAGCGACTAACTATGGCTACACCTTC
TRBJ2-3	NA	14	TRBD1	TRBV7-3	CASSLGQGADTQYF	TGTGCCAGCAGCTTAGGACAGGGCGCAGATACGCAGTATTTT